Described below is a single T cell receptor (beta chain) sequence and its context. This sample is part of a study of CD8 T cells in ankylosing spondylitis. This CDR3 comprises 15 residues. TCRdb analysed the 5' RACE reads with MiXCR anew, one entry per CDR3 protein. Among 200,000 or so distinct CDR3 sequences listed, 10% to 15% were seen once. V is TRBV21-1 and J is TRBJ1-4. TRBV21-1 is a pseudogene locus. This sequence was found in a female donor with ankylosing spondylitis or in good health (not recorded which). What was sequenced was blood, either unsorted or a sorted T cell fraction (not recorded which). The CDR3 DNA is TGTGCCAGGAACCCGTCTAGAGTACTTTGGGAAAAACTGTTTTTT. Translating gives CARNPSRVLWEKLFF.